A single sample gave rise to the 23 T cell receptor beta chains below, sequenced in a study of shared clonotypes between healthy human individuals. The method was immunoSEQ multiplex PCR; TCRdb's version includes in-frame clones alone and lacks a portion of them. This sample yields some 1,600,000 clones, of which 95% to 99% are seen a single time; less than 0.55% belongs to the top ten. The sample was naive CD4+ T cells sorted from blood. Stated subset: CD45RA+ positively selected. These receptors all stem from a man aged 25-45 years in good health.

The chain links TRBV6-1 to TRBJ2-7; the match to TRBD2 covers 8 bases. Germline-derived CDR1 and CDR2 are MNHNS and SASEGT. This CDR3 spans 15 amino acids. Germline trimming cut 8 bases from V and 0 bases from J; bases unmatched to any gene: 9. The CDR3 bases are TGTGCCAGCTCGCCCTTTAGCGGGATCTCCTACGAGCAGTACTTC. Residues: CASSPFSGISYEQYF.

This clone showed up just once. The chain couples TRBV7-2 to TRBJ2-1; D gene ambiguous. The germline V gene has CDR1 SGHTA and CDR2 FQGNSA. V gave up 1 base and J gave up 4 bases, with 8 bases separating them. The CDR3 is made up of 14 amino acids. The CDR3 here is CASSLEQTYNEQFF. The CDR3, as DNA: TGTGCCAGCAGCTTAGAACAGACTTACAATGAGCAGTTCTTC.

This sequence joins TRBV4-1 and TRBJ2-2, with D hard to call. Germline V lookup: CDR1 MGHRA, CDR2 YSYEKL. CDR3 length: 14 residues. Between the trimmed V and J ends, which lost 1 base and 6 bases, there was a span of 9 bases. CDR3 DNA: TGCGCCAGCAGCCAAGTGATTACTCCCGGGGAGCTGTTTTTT. Amino acids: CASSQVITPGELFF.

V is TRBV5-6 and J is TRBJ1-3; 7 positions match TRBD1. Per the germline V gene, CDR1 is SGHDT and CDR2 is YYEEEE. CDR3 length equals 16 residues. V lost 3 bases, J lost 4 bases, and 10 bases stayed unmatched. This chain's CDR3 is CASSSQTGRGGNTIYF. The CDR3 nucleotides are TGTGCCAGCAGCTCGCAGACAGGGCGCGGAGGAAACACCATATATTTT. The whole variable domain, remainder taken from reference TRBV5-6 and TRBJ1-3, is DAGVTQSPTHLIKTRGQQVTLRCSPKSGHDTVSWYQQALGQGPQFIFQYYEEEERQRGNFPDRFSGHQFPNYSSELNVNALLLGDSALYLCASSSQTGRGGNTIYFGEGSWLTVV.

This clone has only one observation. The chain is built from TRBV5-1 and TRBJ2-1; no clear D gene. The CDR3 has 15 amino acids. V was clipped by 1 base and J by 1 base, with 9 bases between them. Germline assignment: CDR1 SGHRS and CDR2 YFSETQ. CDR3 bases: TGCGCCAGCAGCTTGACGCTGTTATCCTACAATGAGCAGTTCTTC. Residues: CASSLTLLSYNEQFF.

This chain connects TRBV5-6 to TRBJ2-5, with D perhaps given as TRBD1 or TRBD2 (5 bases each). The germline V and J ends were trimmed by 4 bases and 0 bases, with 13 bases remaining between them. This CDR3 has 15 residues. Germline V gene data show CDR1 as SGHDT and CDR2 as YYEEEE. CDR3 region: CASSMGPRYQETQYF. The CDR3 nucleotides are TGTGCCAGCAGCATGGGACCGCGGTACCAAGAGACCCAGTACTTC.

This chain links TRBV9 with TRBJ2-2; 11 bases agree with TRBD2. The germline CDR1 and CDR2 sequences are SGDLS and YYNGEE. This CDR3 contains 16 residues. The V segment lost 0 bases and the J segment 6 bases; nucleotides outside the gene matches: 4. The CDR3 sequence is CASSVVVAGGPGELFF. In DNA form, the CDR3 reads TGTGCCAGCAGCGTAGTGGTAGCGGGAGGGCCCGGGGAGCTGTTTTTT.

J is TRBJ2-7 and V is TRBV7-8; possible D gene TRBD2, 6 bases. The CDR3 is 15 residues long. V was cut by 1 base and J by 7 bases, with 17 bases left in between. CDR1 SGHVS and CDR2 FQNEAQ come from the germline V gene. This CDR3 is CASSLGSGPMREQYF. The CDR3 DNA is TGTGCCAGCAGCTTAGGAAGCGGGCCTATGAGGGAGCAGTACTTC.

This chain links TRBV10-3 with TRBJ2-7; TRBD2 might be the D (5 bases). Germline V gene sequence: CDR1 ENHRY, CDR2 SYGVKD. The CDR3 sequence is 14 residues long. V was clipped by 3 bases and J by 5 bases, with 14 bases between them. CDR3 nucleotides: TGTGCCATCAGTGATAGGCGGGTGGAGGACGAGCAGTACTTC. Its protein is CAISDRRVEDEQYF.

The chain employs TRBV19 and TRBJ1-5; D is perhaps TRBD1 (5 bases). The CDR3 covers 11 residues. Per germline, CDR1 LNHDA and CDR2 SQIVND (reference sequence). V was shortened by 5 bases and J by 13 bases, with 12 bases between the two germline ends. The CDR3 sequence is CASSLPGPQHF. The CDR3 coding sequence is TGTGCCAGTAGTCTTCCAGGGCCACAGCATTTT.

The chain links TRBV18 to TRBJ2-7, with 7 bases aligning to TRBD2. V lost 3 bases, J lost 5 bases, and 13 bases stayed unmatched. Per germline, CDR1 KGHSH and CDR2 LQKENI. The CDR3 runs 16 residues. The CDR3 loop reads CASSPLPSGVLNEQYF. CDR3 sequence (DNA): TGTGCCAGCTCACCCTTGCCTAGCGGCGTCCTGAACGAGCAGTACTTC.

The chain joins TRBV10-3 to TRBJ2-2; D call uncertain. This CDR3 spans 16 amino acids. CDR1 is ENHRY and CDR2 is SYGVKD in the germline V gene. The V and J ends lost 6 bases and 5 bases respectively, with 19 bases between them. The CDR3 DNA reads TGTGCCATCAGCGATGGCCCGAGACACGGAACCGGGGAGCTGTTTTTT. Translated, it gives CAISDGPRHGTGELFF.

With regard to this clone: Other DNA sequences in the same sample also yield this CDR3. The CDR3 DNA reads as TGTGCCAGCAGCTTGGATGGATACGAGCAGTACTTC. This encodes CASSLDGYEQYF. The chain links TRBV5-4 to TRBJ2-7; no reliable D call. This CDR3 region has 12 residues. V lost 0 bases to trimming and J lost 4 bases, with 5 bases between them. Germline CDR1 reads SGHNT; CDR2 reads YYREEE (reference sequence).

The chain combines TRBV14 with TRBJ1-5, with 8 bases fitting TRBD1. CDR3 length: 16 residues. Germline assignment: CDR1 SGHDN and CDR2 FVKESK. V dropped 3 bases and J dropped 4; count of bases not matched to a gene: 8. The DNA of the CDR3 is TGTGCCAGCAGCCAGGGAGGACAGGGCGGGAATCAGCCCCAGCATTTT. Translation: CASSQGGQGGNQPQHF.

A remark on this clone: Other DNA sequences in the sample encode the same CDR3. This chain links TRBV5-1 with TRBJ1-5; D unclear. V was pared by 0 bases and J by 1 base, with 8 bases between. This CDR3 comprises 15 residues. Germline assignment: CDR1 SGHRS and CDR2 YFSETQ. The CDR3 loop is CASSLGGDSNQPQHF. CDR3 sequence (DNA): TGCGCCAGCAGCTTGGGAGGAGACAGCAATCAGCCCCAGCATTTT.

With regard to this clone: This sample includes further DNA sequences coding for the same CDR3. CDR3 protein: CASSPRLGEQYF. As DNA, the CDR3 is TGTGCCAGCTCACCGAGGTTAGGCGAGCAGTACTTC. The genes are TRBV18 and TRBJ2-7; no reliable D call. CDR1 and CDR2 (germline): KGHSH, LQKENI. V was clipped by 3 bases and J by 6 bases, with 9 bases between them. CDR3 size: 12 residues.

The V and J genes are TRBV5-4 and TRBJ1-5; a possible D gene is TRBD1 (5 bases). CDR1 is SGHNT, CDR2 YYREEE, per germline (reference sequence). Trimming removed 4 bases at V and 4 bases at J, with 15 bases between. The CDR3 contains 15 residues. The CDR3 loop is CASSTTGGTNQPQHF. The CDR3 coding sequence is TGTGCCAGCAGCACCACAGGTGGGACTAATCAGCCCCAGCATTTT.

The chain couples TRBV2 to TRBJ2-1, with a possible D match to TRBD2 (7 bases). Germline CDR1 reads SNHLY; CDR2 reads FYNNEI. The CDR3 is 14 amino acids. V lost 6 bases and J lost 8, with 17 bases in between. The CDR3 here is CASRDRLASDEQFF. Written as DNA, the CDR3 is TGTGCCAGCAGGGACAGACTAGCCAGCGATGAGCAGTTCTTC.

This chain links TRBV28 with TRBJ1-2, with no clear D. Between the trimmed V and J ends, which lost 11 bases and 4 bases, there was a span of 5 bases. The CDR3 loop spans 9 amino acids. CDR1 and CDR2 from the germline V gene are MDHEN and SYDVKM. The CDR3 protein is CACGYGYTF. CDR3 sequence (DNA): TGTGCCTGCGGCTATGGCTACACCTTC.

V and J are TRBV28 and TRBJ2-2; no firm D call. The CDR3 extends over 18 amino acids. Germline V gene sequence: CDR1 MDHEN, CDR2 SYDVKM. V lost 4 bases and J lost 1, with 19 bases in between. CDR3 bases: TGTGCCAGCAGTTACCCCCCAGTGGGCCAAAGGAACACCGGGGAGCTGTTTTTT. Translating it yields CASSYPPVGQRNTGELFF.

This sequence joins TRBV6-5 and TRBJ2-5; 10 bases agree with TRBD2. The V gene end was trimmed by 4 bases and the J gene end by 0 bases; junction bases not matched to a gene: 2. Per germline, CDR1 MNHEY and CDR2 SVGAGI. This CDR3 is built from 15 residues. The CDR3 protein is CASSSGLAYQETQYF. CDR3 coding DNA: TGTGCCAGCAGTTCGGGACTAGCGTACCAAGAGACCCAGTACTTC.

The table lists this clone with a count of one. The chain is built from TRBV29-1 and TRBJ2-3, with 7 bases matching TRBD1. V trimming: 1 base; J trimming: 2 bases; junction bases outside the gene matches: 12. CDR3 size: 17 residues. CDR1 and CDR2 from the germline V gene are SQVTM and ANQGSEA. The chain's CDR3 is CSVEVIGGGRSTDTQYF. The CDR3, as DNA: TGCAGCGTTGAAGTTATAGGGGGCGGACGCTCCACAGATACGCAGTATTTT.

V usage is TRBV19 and J usage is TRBJ2-6; 14 bases are shared with TRBD2. The V gene's germline CDR1 is LNHDA and CDR2 SQIVND (reference sequence). The CDR3 length is 19 residues. V shed 6 bases and J 0 bases; nucleotides not matched to a gene: 7. The CDR3 coding sequence is TGTGCCAGTAGCCCCCGGACTAGCGGGAGGCCCTCTGGGGCCAACGTCCTGACTTTC. Translated, it gives CASSPRTSGRPSGANVLTF.